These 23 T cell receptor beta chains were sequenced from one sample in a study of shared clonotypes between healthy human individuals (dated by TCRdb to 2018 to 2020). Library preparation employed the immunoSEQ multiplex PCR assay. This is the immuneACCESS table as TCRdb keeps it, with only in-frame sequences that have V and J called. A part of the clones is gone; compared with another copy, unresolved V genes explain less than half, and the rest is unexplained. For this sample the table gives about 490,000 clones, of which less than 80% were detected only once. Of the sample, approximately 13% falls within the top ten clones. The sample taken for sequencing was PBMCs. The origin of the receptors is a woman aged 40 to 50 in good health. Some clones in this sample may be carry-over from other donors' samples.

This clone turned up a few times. The CDR3 region is CASSQSSEGRGGYTF. Written as DNA, the CDR3 is TGTGCCAGCAGCCAATCATCAGAAGGCAGGGGTGGCTACACCTTC. V and J are TRBV16 and TRBJ1-2; a possible D gene is TRBD1 (6 bases). Per germline, CDR1 KGHSY and CDR2 FQNENV. V gave up 0 bases and J gave up 7 bases, with 15 bases separating them. This CDR3 has 15 amino acids.

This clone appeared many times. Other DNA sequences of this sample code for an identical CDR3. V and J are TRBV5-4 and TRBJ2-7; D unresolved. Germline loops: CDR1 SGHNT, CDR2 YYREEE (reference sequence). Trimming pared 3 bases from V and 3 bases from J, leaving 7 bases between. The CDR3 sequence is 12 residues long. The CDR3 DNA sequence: TGTGCCAGCAGCTATGGAGTCTACGAGCAGTACTTC. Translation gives CASSYGVYEQYF.

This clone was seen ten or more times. The CDR3 sequence: CASSLPTSGLLFEQYF. CDR3 coding DNA: TGTGCCAGCAGCTTGCCGACTAGCGGGCTACTTTTCGAGCAGTACTTC. This chain connects TRBV7-8 to TRBJ2-7, with 10 bases matching TRBD2. Trimming took 3 bases from V and 6 from J; bases not matched to a gene: 11. Germline V gene data show CDR1 as SGHVS and CDR2 as FQNEAQ. CDR3 length: 16 residues.

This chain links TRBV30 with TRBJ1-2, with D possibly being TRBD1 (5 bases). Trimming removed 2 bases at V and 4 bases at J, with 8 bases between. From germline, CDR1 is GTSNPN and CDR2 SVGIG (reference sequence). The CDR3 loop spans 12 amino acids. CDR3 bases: TGTGCCTGGAGTAAGGACACCTATGGCTACACCTTC. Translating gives CAWSKDTYGYTF.

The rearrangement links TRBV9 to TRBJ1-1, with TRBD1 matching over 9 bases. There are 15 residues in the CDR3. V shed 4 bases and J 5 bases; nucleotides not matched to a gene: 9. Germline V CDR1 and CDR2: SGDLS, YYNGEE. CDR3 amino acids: CASSLIQGAGTEAFF. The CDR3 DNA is TGTGCCAGCAGCTTGATACAGGGGGCCGGGACTGAAGCTTTCTTT.

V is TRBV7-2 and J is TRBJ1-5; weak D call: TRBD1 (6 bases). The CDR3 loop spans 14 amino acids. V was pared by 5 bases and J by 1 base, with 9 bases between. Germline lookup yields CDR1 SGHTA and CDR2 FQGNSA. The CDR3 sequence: CASSTGMSNQPQHF. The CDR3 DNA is TGTGCCAGCAGCACAGGGATGAGCAATCAGCCCCAGCATTTT.

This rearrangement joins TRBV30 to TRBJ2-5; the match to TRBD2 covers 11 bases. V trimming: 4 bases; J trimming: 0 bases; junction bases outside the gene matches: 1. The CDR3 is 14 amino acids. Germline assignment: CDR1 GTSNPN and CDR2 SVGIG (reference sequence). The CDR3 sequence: CAWTSGRYQETQYF. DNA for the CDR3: TGTGCCTGGACTAGCGGGAGGTACCAAGAGACCCAGTACTTC.

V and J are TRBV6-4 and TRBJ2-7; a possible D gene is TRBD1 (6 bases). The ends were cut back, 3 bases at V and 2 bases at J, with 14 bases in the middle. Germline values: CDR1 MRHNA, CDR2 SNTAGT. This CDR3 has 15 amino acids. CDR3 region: CASSETAGDTYEQYF. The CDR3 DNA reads TGTGCCAGCAGTGAAACGGCAGGGGATACCTACGAGCAGTACTTC.

The chain's CDR3 is CASSFYQTGFEQYF. The CDR3 DNA is TGTGCCAGCAGCTTCTACCAGACAGGGTTCGAGCAGTACTTC. V usage is TRBV5-6 and J usage is TRBJ2-7, with 7 bases aligning to TRBD1. Losses at the gene ends were 2 bases for V and 6 bases for J; bases not matched to a gene: 8. Germline values: CDR1 SGHDT, CDR2 YYEEEE. CDR3 size: 14 residues.

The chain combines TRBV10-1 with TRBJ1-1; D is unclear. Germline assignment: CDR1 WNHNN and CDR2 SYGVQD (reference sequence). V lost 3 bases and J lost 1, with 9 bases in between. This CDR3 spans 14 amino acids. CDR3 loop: CASSERSGNTEAFF. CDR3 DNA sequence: TGCGCCAGCAGTGAACGGTCCGGGAACACTGAAGCTTTCTTT.

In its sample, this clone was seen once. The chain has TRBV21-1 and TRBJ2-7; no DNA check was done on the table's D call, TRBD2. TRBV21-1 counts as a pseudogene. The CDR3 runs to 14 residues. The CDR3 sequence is CAFAGRDGLREQYF. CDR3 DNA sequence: TGTGCCTTCGCCGGGAGGGACGGTCTCCGGGAGCAGTACTTC.

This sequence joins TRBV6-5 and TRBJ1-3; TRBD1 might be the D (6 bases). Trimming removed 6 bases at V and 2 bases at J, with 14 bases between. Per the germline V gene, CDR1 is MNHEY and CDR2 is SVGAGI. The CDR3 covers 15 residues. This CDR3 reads CASSLTGTTGNTIYF. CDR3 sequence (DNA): TGTGCCAGCAGCCTAACCGGGACAACTGGAAACACCATATATTTT.

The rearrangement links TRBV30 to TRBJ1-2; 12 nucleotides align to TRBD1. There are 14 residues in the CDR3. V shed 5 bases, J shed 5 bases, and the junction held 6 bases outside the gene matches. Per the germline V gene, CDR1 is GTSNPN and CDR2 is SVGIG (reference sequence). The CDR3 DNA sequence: TGTGCCTGGGTCCCGGGACAGGGGGCGTATGGCTACACCTTC. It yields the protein CAWVPGQGAYGYTF.

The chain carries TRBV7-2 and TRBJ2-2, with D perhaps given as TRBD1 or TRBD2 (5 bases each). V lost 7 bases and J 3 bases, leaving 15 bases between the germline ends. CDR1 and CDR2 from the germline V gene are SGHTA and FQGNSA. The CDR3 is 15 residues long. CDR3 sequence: CASKTPGTHTGELFF. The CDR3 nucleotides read TGTGCCAGCAAGACTCCAGGGACCCACACCGGGGAGCTGTTTTTT.

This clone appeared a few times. CDR3 loop: CASGGQGRSYEQYF. The CDR3 DNA sequence: TGTGCCAGCGGCGGACAGGGTCGATCCTACGAGCAGTACTTC. This chain connects TRBV25-1 to TRBJ2-5, with 8 positions matching TRBD1. The DNA matches TRBJ2-7 better at its end, which makes the J call doubtful. The CDR3 length is 14 residues. The germline CDR1 and CDR2 sequences are MGHDK and SYGVNS.

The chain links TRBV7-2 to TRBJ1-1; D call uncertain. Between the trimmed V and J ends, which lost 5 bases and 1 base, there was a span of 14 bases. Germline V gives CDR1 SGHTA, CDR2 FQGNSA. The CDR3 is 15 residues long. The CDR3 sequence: CASSPHGLGNTEAFF. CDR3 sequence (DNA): TGTGCCAGCAGCCCGCACGGGCTTGGGAACACTGAAGCTTTCTTT. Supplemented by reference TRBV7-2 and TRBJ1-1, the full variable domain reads GAGVSQSPSNKVTEKGKDVELRCDPISGHTALYWYRQSLGQGLEFLIYFQGNSAPDKSGLPSDRFSAERTGGSVSTLTIQRTQQEDSAVYLCASSPHGLGNTEAFFGQGTRLTVV.

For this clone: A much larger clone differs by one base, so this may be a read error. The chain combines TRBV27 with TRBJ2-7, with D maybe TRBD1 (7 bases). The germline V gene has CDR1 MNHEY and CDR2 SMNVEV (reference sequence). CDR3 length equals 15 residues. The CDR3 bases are TGTGCCAGCAGTTCGCGTGGAGGGGGCGGGTACGAGCCGTACTTC. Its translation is CASSSRGGGGYEPYF.

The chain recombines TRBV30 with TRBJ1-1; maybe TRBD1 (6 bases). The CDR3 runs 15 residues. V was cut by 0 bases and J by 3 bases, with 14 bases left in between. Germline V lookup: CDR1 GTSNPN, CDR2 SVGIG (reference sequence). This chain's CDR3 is CAWSVSNRAYTEAFF. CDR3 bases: TGTGCCTGGAGTGTTTCGAACAGGGCCTACACTGAAGCTTTCTTT.

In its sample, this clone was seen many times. The CDR3 protein is CASSYPDRAYGYTF. The CDR3, as DNA: TGTGCCAGCAGCTACCCGGACAGGGCCTATGGCTACACCTTC. The rearrangement links TRBV7-2 to TRBJ1-2; 8 nucleotides align to TRBD1. This CDR3 has 14 residues. V was clipped by 4 bases and J by 4 bases; unmatched bases: 5. Germline V lookup: CDR1 SGHTA, CDR2 FQGNSA. The entire variable domain, with the rest obtained from reference TRBV7-2 and TRBJ1-2, is as follows: GAGVSQSPSNKVTEKGKDVELRCDPISGHTALYWYRQSLGQGLEFLIYFQGNSAPDKSGLPSDRFSAERTGGSVSTLTIQRTQQEDSAVYLCASSYPDRAYGYTFGSGTRLTVV.

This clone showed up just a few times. Here the CDR3 reads CASSVTGAAFF. The CDR3 nucleotides read TGTGCCAGTAGTGTGACAGGGGCGGCTTTCTTT. This rearrangement joins TRBV19 to TRBJ1-1; 8 bases agree with TRBD1. Germline V gene lookup returns CDR1 LNHDA and CDR2 SQIVND (reference sequence). Trimming cost V 5 bases and J 11 bases; bases outside gene matches: 4. The CDR3 is 11 amino acids.

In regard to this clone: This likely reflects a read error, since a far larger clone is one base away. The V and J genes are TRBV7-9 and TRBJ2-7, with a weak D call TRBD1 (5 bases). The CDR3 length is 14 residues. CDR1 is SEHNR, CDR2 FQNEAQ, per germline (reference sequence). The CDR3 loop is CTSSLGQGRNEQYF. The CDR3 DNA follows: TGTACCAGCAGCTTAGGGCAGGGCAGGAACGAGCAGTACTTC. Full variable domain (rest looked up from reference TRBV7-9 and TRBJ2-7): DTGVSQNPRHKITKRGQNVTFRCDPISEHNRLYWYRQTLGQGPEFLTYFQNEAQLEKSRLLSDRFSAERPKGSFSTLEIQRTEQGDSAMYLCTSSLGQGRNEQYFGPGTRLTVT.

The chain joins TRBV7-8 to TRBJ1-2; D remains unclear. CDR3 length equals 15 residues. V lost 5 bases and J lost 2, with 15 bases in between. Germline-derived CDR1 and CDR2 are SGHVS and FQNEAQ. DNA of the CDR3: TGTGCCAGCAGCCCCCGGCGAGTCACCAACTATGGCTACACCTTC. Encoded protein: CASSPRRVTNYGYTF.

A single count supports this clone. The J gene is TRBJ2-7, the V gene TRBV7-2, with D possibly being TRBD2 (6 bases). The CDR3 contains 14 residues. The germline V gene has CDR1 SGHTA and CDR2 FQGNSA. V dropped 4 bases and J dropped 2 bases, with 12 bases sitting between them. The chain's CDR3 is CASSSPGDPYEQYF. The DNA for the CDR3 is TGTGCCAGCAGCTCCCCGGGGGATCCCTACGAGCAGTACTTC.